Each of the 6 T cell receptor beta chains below was sequenced from the same sample in a study of CD8 T cells in Susac syndrome. RNA amounts of roughly 0.5 to 1 ug underwent reverse transcription with random hexamers. One entry per CDR3 protein, called by TCRdb with MiXCR from the immunoSEQ multiplex PCR reads. Among about 100,000 distinct CDR3 sequences listed, about 96% were seen once. The specimen sequenced was CD8+ T cells from PBMCs. The receptors come from a human donor with Susac syndrome.

The J gene is TRBJ1-1, the V gene TRBV20-1, with 7 bases that match TRBD1. Trimming cost V 1 base and J 1 base; bases outside gene matches: 3. The V gene's germline CDR1 is DFQATT and CDR2 SNEGSKA (reference sequence). This CDR3 spans 14 amino acids. Here the CDR3 reads CSARATGANTEAFF. Here the CDR3 DNA reads TGCAGTGCTAGAGCCACAGGGGCGAACACTGAAGCTTTCTTT.

The rearrangement joins TRBV20-1 to TRBJ1-2; weak D call: TRBD1 (5 bases). V was clipped by 0 bases and J by 4 bases, with 9 bases between them. This CDR3 spans 13 amino acids. Per the germline V gene, CDR1 is DFQATT and CDR2 is SNEGSKA (reference sequence). The DNA for the CDR3 is TGCAGTGCTAGAGATGAAGGGACCTATGGCTACACCTTC. It encodes CSARDEGTYGYTF.

The chain employs TRBV4-1 and TRBJ2-1; 7 positions agree with TRBD2. This CDR3 spans 14 amino acids. Trimming cost V 6 bases and J 7 bases; bases outside gene matches: 9. CDR1 is MGHRA, CDR2 YSYEKL, per germline. CDR3 sequence: CASSRGGLGNEQFF. DNA for the CDR3: TGCGCCAGCAGTAGGGGCGGACTAGGTAATGAGCAGTTCTTC.

This sequence joins TRBV20-1 and TRBJ2-5, with D uncertain. Germline CDR1 is DFQATT and CDR2 is SNEGSKA (reference sequence). The CDR3 extends over 13 amino acids. Trimming shortened V by 1 base and J by 5 bases, and 11 bases separated the two germline ends. The CDR3 DNA is TGCAGTGCTAGAGCAAGCAGATCGGAGACCCAGTACTTC. Translation gives CSARASRSETQYF.

The rearrangement joins TRBV18 to TRBJ1-1; D remains ambiguous. The ends were cut back, 3 bases at V and 3 bases at J, with 11 bases in the middle. This CDR3 has 14 residues. Germline values: CDR1 KGHSH, CDR2 LQKENI. The CDR3 reads CASSPEVRDTEAFF. The CDR3 coding sequence is TGTGCCAGCTCACCGGAAGTCCGGGACACTGAAGCTTTCTTT.

The genes are TRBV3-1 and TRBJ2-3, with 10 positions matching TRBD2. The V gene's germline CDR1 is LGHDT and CDR2 YNNKEL (reference sequence). The CDR3 has 18 residues. Unmatched junction bases numbered 12, after V lost 4 bases and J lost 2 bases. The CDR3 coding sequence is TGTGCCAGCAGCCCGACCTCCGGACTAGCGGCGTTCACAGATACGCAGTATTTT. Protein: CASSPTSGLAAFTDTQYF.